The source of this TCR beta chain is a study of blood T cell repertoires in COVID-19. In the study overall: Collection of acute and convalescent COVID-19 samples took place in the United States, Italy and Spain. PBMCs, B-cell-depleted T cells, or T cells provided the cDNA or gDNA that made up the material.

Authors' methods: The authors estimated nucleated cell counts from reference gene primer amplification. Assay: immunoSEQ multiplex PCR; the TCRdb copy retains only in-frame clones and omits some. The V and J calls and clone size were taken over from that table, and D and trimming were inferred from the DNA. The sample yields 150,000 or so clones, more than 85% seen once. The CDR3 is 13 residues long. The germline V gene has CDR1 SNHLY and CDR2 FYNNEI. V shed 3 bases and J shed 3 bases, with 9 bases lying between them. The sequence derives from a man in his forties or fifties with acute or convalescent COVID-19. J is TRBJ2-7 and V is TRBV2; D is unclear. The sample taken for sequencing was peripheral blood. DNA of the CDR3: TGTGCCAGCAGTGACGACACGTTCTACGAGCAGTACGTC. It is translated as CASSDDTFYEQYV.